The 28 T cell receptor beta chains in this list originate from one sample, sequenced in a study of CD8 T cells in Susac syndrome. The authors reverse transcribed roughly 0.5 to 1 ug RNA with random hexamers. TCRdb re-called the immunoSEQ multiplex PCR reads through MiXCR, storing one row per CDR3 protein. This sample has about 190,000 distinct CDR3 sequences, with over 90% found just once. Sequenced input: CD8+ T cells from PBMCs. The receptors come from a human donor with Susac syndrome.

The chain carries TRBV27 and TRBJ2-2; D is perhaps TRBD2 (6 bases). The CDR3 sequence is 15 residues long. The germline V and J ends were trimmed by 4 bases and 2 bases, with 11 bases remaining between them. From germline, CDR1 is MNHEY and CDR2 SMNVEV (reference sequence). CDR3 coding DNA: TGTGCCAGCAGTTCACGGGACTCAAACACCGGGGAGCTGTTTTTT. Protein sequence: CASSSRDSNTGELFF.

CDR3: CASSVGGGSSYNEQFF. DNA for the CDR3: TGTGCCAGCAGCGTAGGGGGCGGGAGCTCCTACAATGAGCAGTTCTTC. This chain joins TRBV9 and TRBJ2-1; 7 bases are a match to TRBD2. The CDR3 has 16 amino acids. V lost 0 bases, J lost 0 bases, and 3 bases stayed unmatched. CDR1 and CDR2 (germline): SGDLS, YYNGEE.

This chain links TRBV5-1 with TRBJ2-7; 7 bases are shared with TRBD1. The CDR3 totals 14 residues. CDR1 SGHRS and CDR2 YFSETQ come from the germline V gene. With V trimmed by 4 bases and J by 4 bases, 8 bases remained unmatched. CDR3 nucleotide sequence: TGCGCCAGCAGCCTACAGGGGTGGTTGTACGAGCAGTACTTC. This gives the protein CASSLQGWLYEQYF.

This clonotype showed up just once. The chain links TRBV7-9 to TRBJ1-1, with TRBD1 matching 8 bases. V was clipped by 4 bases and J by 2 bases; unmatched bases: 6. The CDR3 runs to 15 residues. The germline V gene has CDR1 SEHNR and CDR2 FQNEAQ (reference sequence). The CDR3 nucleotides are TGTGCCAGCAGCTCCGGACAGGGACTTAACACTGAAGCTTTCTTT. Translated, it gives CASSSGQGLNTEAFF.

V gene TRBV11-2 combines with J gene TRBJ2-7; TRBD1 might be the D (5 bases). Germline V CDR1 and CDR2: SGHAT, FQNNGV. The CDR3 contains 13 residues. V dropped 5 bases and J dropped 3 bases, with 11 bases sitting between them. CDR3 nucleotide sequence: TGTGCCAGCAGCGCAGACAGTTACTACGAGCAGTACTTC. This gives the protein CASSADSYYEQYF.

The chain combines TRBV27 with TRBJ1-2; no reliable D call. CDR1 is MNHEY and CDR2 is SMNVEV in the germline V gene (reference sequence). CDR3 size: 14 residues. Trimming pared 4 bases from V and 4 bases from J, leaving 13 bases between. For the CDR3, the DNA is TGTGCCAGCAGTTCTCTCCAGGAGATCTATGGCTACACCTTC. Encoded protein: CASSSLQEIYGYTF.

This chain uses TRBV6-6 with TRBJ2-7, with 7 bases matching TRBD1. CDR3 length: 14 amino acids. The V gene's germline CDR1 is MNHNY and CDR2 SVGAGI (reference sequence). Losses at the gene ends were 5 bases for V and 6 bases for J; bases not matched to a gene: 10. CDR3 sequence: CASSPTGVTVEQYF. CDR3 in DNA: TGTGCCAGCAGTCCCACAGGGGTGACGGTCGAGCAGTACTTC.

This chain links TRBV29-1 with TRBJ2-2, with D possibly being TRBD1 (5 bases). Trimming left V 4 bases short and J 0 bases short, with 15 bases between. Germline V gene sequence: CDR1 SQVTM, CDR2 ANQGSEA. The CDR3 has 16 amino acids. DNA for the CDR3: TGCAGCGTTGTAGGTCCGGACACCTCGAACACCGGGGAGCTGTTTTTT. Protein sequence: CSVVGPDTSNTGELFF.

The chain is built from TRBV6-6 and TRBJ2-1, with 14 bases fitting TRBD2. Germline CDR1 MNHNY, CDR2 SVGAGI (reference sequence). The V gene end was trimmed by 6 bases and the J gene end by 6 bases; junction bases not matched to a gene: 4. This CDR3 spans 15 amino acids. The CDR3 reads CASSTGTSGSNEQFF. CDR3 nucleotides: TGTGCCAGCAGCACCGGGACTAGCGGGAGCAATGAGCAGTTCTTC.

This chain connects TRBV6-5 to TRBJ2-3, with D uncertain. V lost 1 base to trimming and J lost 2 bases, with 16 bases between them. Per germline, CDR1 MNHEY and CDR2 SVGAGI. The CDR3 covers 17 residues. CDR3 region: CASSYLPPPASTDTQYF. CDR3 bases: TGTGCCAGCAGTTACTTGCCTCCCCCGGCCTCCACAGATACGCAGTATTTT.

The chain combines TRBV4-1 with TRBJ2-7; D remains unclear. CDR1 and CDR2 (germline): MGHRA, YSYEKL. This CDR3 is 15 amino acids long. V lost 1 base and J lost 3, with 13 bases in between. The CDR3 DNA reads TGCGCCAGCAGCCAAGTCAGCGACCCTTTCTACGAGCAGTACTTC. Its translation is CASSQVSDPFYEQYF.

The chain has TRBV30 and TRBJ1-2, with TRBD1 as a possible D gene (6 bases). V lost 2 bases, J lost 7 bases, and 26 bases lay in between. Germline V gene lookup returns CDR1 GTSNPN and CDR2 SVGIG (reference sequence). This CDR3 is 17 amino acids long. CDR3 amino acids: CAWSPRGDAGDISGYTF. The DNA of the CDR3 is TGTGCCTGGAGTCCCCGGGGAGACGCTGGGGACATTAGTGGCTACACCTTC.

The gene calls are TRBV7-2 and TRBJ2-2; D possibly corresponds to TRBD1 (5 bases). V was pared by 1 base and J by 2 bases, with 14 bases between. This CDR3 spans 17 amino acids. Germline V lookup: CDR1 SGHTA, CDR2 FQGNSA. The CDR3 DNA reads as TGTGCCAGCAGCTTAGATGACAGCAGATATAACACCGGGGAGCTGTTTTTT. Its protein product is CASSLDDSRYNTGELFF.

The rearrangement links TRBV28 to TRBJ2-3; D unresolved. V lost 3 bases and J 0 bases, leaving 7 bases between the germline ends. This CDR3 comprises 14 residues. In germline, CDR1 is MDHEN, CDR2 SYDVKM. CDR3 residues: CASSLQASTDTQYF. Written as DNA, the CDR3 is TGTGCCAGCAGTTTGCAAGCTAGCACAGATACGCAGTATTTT.

V gene TRBV7-9 combines with J gene TRBJ2-7; D uncertain. This CDR3 contains 13 residues. The germline CDR1 and CDR2 sequences are SEHNR and FQNEAQ (reference sequence). Trimming removed 1 base from V and 6 bases from J, with 10 bases in between. Here the CDR3 reads CASSLVSGLEQYF. CDR3 nucleotide sequence: TGTGCCAGCAGCTTAGTCTCAGGCCTCGAGCAGTACTTC.

V usage is TRBV19 and J usage is TRBJ2-5; the match to TRBD1 covers 8 bases. V lost 4 bases to trimming and J lost 5 bases; unmatched junction nucleotides: 15. Germline CDR1 LNHDA, CDR2 SQIVND (reference sequence). This CDR3 is built from 17 residues. The chain's CDR3 is CASSKGGTGLIMETQYF. The CDR3 DNA sequence: TGTGCCAGTAGTAAAGGCGGGACAGGCCTTATAATGGAGACCCAGTACTTC.

This clonotype appeared once. The chain links TRBV7-9 to TRBJ2-7, with D tentatively TRBD1 or TRBD2 (5 bases each). V lost 7 bases and J 5 bases, leaving 15 bases between the germline ends. CDR1 is SEHNR, CDR2 FQNEAQ, per germline (reference sequence). The CDR3 covers 13 residues. For the CDR3, the DNA is TGTGCCAGCACTTCTCCAGGGAGAGACGAGCAGTACTTC. This codes for CASTSPGRDEQYF.

This chain links TRBV19 with TRBJ2-7; 9 bases are shared with TRBD1. CDR3 length: 13 residues. Per germline, CDR1 LNHDA and CDR2 SQIVND (reference sequence). With 4 bases clipped from V and 6 bases from J, the junction kept 4 bases outside the gene matches. As DNA, the CDR3 is TGTGCCAGTAGTACATCGGGACAGGGCGAGCAGTACTTC. It yields the protein CASSTSGQGEQYF. The variable domain in full, completed from reference TRBV19 and TRBJ2-7, reads DGGITQSPKYLFRKEGQNVTLSCEQNLNHDAMYWYRQDPGQGLRLIYYSQIVNDFQKGDIAEGYSVSREKKESFPLTVTSAQKNPTAFYLCASSTSGQGEQYFGPGTRLTVT.

On this clonotype itself: A read error may produce the germline difference seen at one junction end. V is TRBV30 and J is TRBJ2-1, with D possibly called TRBD1 or TRBD2 (6 bases each). CDR1 is GTSNPN and CDR2 is SVGIG in the germline V gene (reference sequence). The CDR3 is made up of 12 amino acids. The CDR3 spells CAWSREGGAPIF. The CDR3 nucleotides read TGTGCCTGGAGCCGTGAGGGGGGCGCTCCCATCTTC.

V and J are TRBV30 and TRBJ1-5; D is unclear. Germline values: CDR1 GTSNPN, CDR2 SVGIG (reference sequence). This CDR3 region has 14 residues. V lost 0 bases and J lost 3, with 9 bases in between. The CDR3 coding sequence is TGTGCCTGGAGTGTGGTAGGGTACAATCAGCCCCAGCATTTT. This sequence encodes CAWSVVGYNQPQHF.

This chain connects TRBV29-1 to TRBJ2-5; D is unresolved. The V and J ends lost 2 bases and 4 bases respectively, with 11 bases between them. The CDR3 spans 13 residues. CDR1 and CDR2 from the germline V gene are SQVTM and ANQGSEA. CDR3: CSVESRFSETQYF. The CDR3 nucleotides read TGCAGCGTTGAATCTCGGTTCTCAGAGACCCAGTACTTC. Combining the CDR3 with reference TRBV29-1 and TRBJ2-5 gives the whole variable domain SAVISQKPSRDICQRGTSLTIQCQVDSQVTMMFWYRQQPGQSLTLIATANQGSEATYESGFVIDKFPISRPNLTFSTLTVSNMSPEDSSIYLCSVESRFSETQYFGPGTRLLVL.

This clonotype was seen a single time. This chain uses TRBV5-4 with TRBJ2-1; 12 bases line up with TRBD2. The CDR3 runs to 16 residues. The J segment lost 3 bases and the V segment lost 5 bases, leaving 6 bases of the junction unmatched. Germline CDR1 is SGHNT and CDR2 is YYREEE (reference sequence). CDR3 residues: CASSDTSGGIYNEQFF. The CDR3 bases are TGTGCCAGCAGTGATACTAGCGGGGGGATCTACAATGAGCAGTTCTTC.

The chain is built from TRBV28 and TRBJ2-5; D is uncertain. This CDR3 comprises 15 residues. Per the germline V gene, CDR1 is MDHEN and CDR2 is SYDVKM. V lost 5 bases to trimming and J lost 1 base, with 14 bases between them. DNA for the CDR3: TGTGCCAGCAGTCCCCTTATGGGGTCCCAAGAGACCCAGTACTTC. This translates into CASSPLMGSQETQYF.

The V and J genes are TRBV6-1 and TRBJ1-1, with D perhaps matching TRBD1 (6 bases). V lost 3 bases and J 0 bases, leaving 14 bases between the germline ends. The CDR3 extends over 16 amino acids. Looked up from germline, CDR1 is MNHNS and CDR2 is SASEGT. The CDR3 region is CASSDFRDTMNTEAFF. CDR3 DNA sequence: TGTGCCAGCAGTGATTTCCGGGACACCATGAACACTGAAGCTTTCTTT.

The CDR3 region is CASSYATGGEVAVSYEQYF. The CDR3 DNA is TGTGCCAGCAGTTACGCGACAGGGGGCGAGGTAGCGGTATCCTACGAGCAGTACTTC. The chain carries TRBV6-2 or TRBV6-3 and TRBJ2-7; 10 bases fit TRBD1. Per the germline V gene, CDR1 is MNHEY and CDR2 is SVGEGT. The CDR3 extends over 19 amino acids. Germline trimming cut 2 bases from V and 1 base from J; bases unmatched to any gene: 14.

The chain employs TRBV3-1 and TRBJ1-3, with 8 bases that match TRBD1. The length of the CDR3 is 17 residues. Germline V gene lookup returns CDR1 LGHDT and CDR2 YNNKEL (reference sequence). The V and J ends lost 4 bases and 0 bases, in that order; junction bases with no gene match: 8. The CDR3 protein is CASSPRTGKTSGNTIYF. The CDR3 DNA reads as TGTGCCAGCAGCCCACGGACAGGGAAGACCTCTGGAAACACCATATATTTT.

The rearrangement links TRBV24-1 to TRBJ2-1; D is uncertain. The CDR3 spans 14 residues. The V end lost 5 bases, the J end lost 4 bases, and 11 bases lay between the germline ends. The germline V gene encodes CDR1 KGHDR and CDR2 SFDVKD. As DNA, the CDR3 is TGTGCCACCAGTGCTCAAAGATTATACAATGAGCAGTTCTTC. Its translation: CATSAQRLYNEQFF.

The gene calls are TRBV28 and TRBJ1-1, with D unclear. Germline CDR1 reads MDHEN; CDR2 reads SYDVKM. Trimming pared 6 bases from V and 4 bases from J, leaving 6 bases between. This CDR3 spans 11 amino acids. CDR3 sequence (DNA): TGTGCCAGCAGAGGGATCACTGAAGCTTTCTTT. Amino acid sequence: CASRGITEAFF.